This passage covers 14 T cell receptor beta chains from one sample sequenced in a study of shared clonotypes between healthy human individuals (dated by TCRdb to 2020 to 2021). CD8 naive samples were CD45RO-negative cells positively selected for CCR7, giving a CD45RA+CCR7+ population that excluded TemRA cells. The receptor library was made with the immunoSEQ multiplex PCR assay. The table comes from immuneACCESS by way of TCRdb, which keeps in-frame sequences with V and J called. Part of the clones is missing from these tables; in studies checked, under half for an unresolved V gene and the rest for unknown reasons. In this sample the table shows some 2,000,000 clones, about 94% of which occur a single time. The ten top clones hold approximately 1.2% of the sample. The specimen was naive CD8+ T cells sorted from blood. The meaning of the sample's cell subset or site label: CD45RA+CCR7+. The receptors originated from a man younger than 35 in good health.

This rearrangement joins TRBV30 to TRBJ2-7; D ambiguous. The CDR3 loop spans 13 amino acids. V shed 4 bases and J shed 2 bases, with 12 bases lying between them. Germline V CDR1 and CDR2: GTSNPN, SVGIG (reference sequence). CDR3 residues: CAWTIPPAYEQYF. CDR3 in DNA: TGTGCCTGGACGATTCCACCCGCCTACGAGCAGTACTTC.

The chain is built from TRBV11-2 and TRBJ1-6; no clear D gene. Trimming took 7 bases from V and 1 from J, leaving 11 bases between them. The CDR3 has 15 amino acids. Germline V CDR1 and CDR2: SGHAT, FQNNGV. DNA for the CDR3: TGTGCCAGCACCCGGGGAGATTCCTATAATTCACCCCTCCACTTT. Amino acids: CASTRGDSYNSPLHF.

About this clone itself: Additional DNA sequences in this sample encode the identical CDR3. CDR3 coding DNA: TGTGCCAGCAGCTCGGACGGATACAATGAGCAGTTCTTC. Translation: CASSSDGYNEQFF. The V gene is TRBV7-3, the J gene TRBJ2-1; D call uncertain. The germline gives CDR1 SGHTA, CDR2 FQGTGA. Trimming stripped 4 bases from V and 4 bases from J, with 8 bases between. The CDR3 is 13 residues long. Full variable domain (rest looked up from reference TRBV7-3 and TRBJ2-1): GAGVSQTPSNKVTEKGKYVELRCDPISGHTALYWYRQSLGQGPEFLIYFQGTGAADDSGLPNDRFFAVRPEGSVSTLKIQRTERGDSAVYLCASSSDGYNEQFFGPGTRLTVL.

The chain uses TRBV28 and TRBJ2-1; TRBD1 is a possible D gene (6 bases). This CDR3 has 13 amino acids. The V and J ends lost 5 bases and 8 bases respectively, with 13 bases between them. The germline V gene has CDR1 MDHEN and CDR2 SYDVKM. As DNA, the CDR3 is TGTGCCAGCAGTCCCACAGGGAATTATGAGCAGTTCTTC. It specifies CASSPTGNYEQFF.

In regard to this clone: Sequence at one end of the junction differs from germline and may be a read error. The sample carries other DNA sequences with the same CDR3. This sequence joins TRBV19 and TRBJ2-7, with D tentatively TRBD1 or TRBD2 (6 bases each). Germline V gene lookup returns CDR1 LNHDA and CDR2 SQIVND (reference sequence). CDR3 length: 14 residues. The CDR3: CASSIGGLSYEQYF. CDR3 sequence (DNA): TGTGCCAGTAGCATAGGGGGGTTATCCTACGAGCAGTACTTC.

This chain links TRBV30 with TRBJ1-1; no reliable D call. The V gene lost 2 bases and the J gene lost 0 bases, with 10 bases spanning the gap. Germline values: CDR1 GTSNPN, CDR2 SVGIG (reference sequence). The CDR3 is 14 amino acids. As DNA, the CDR3 is TGTGCCTGGAGTCGAGCTTACATGAACACTGAAGCTTTCTTT. This translates into CAWSRAYMNTEAFF.

The chain couples TRBV4-2 to TRBJ2-2; unclear D gene. V lost 4 bases and J 4 bases, leaving 10 bases between the germline ends. Germline assignment: CDR1 LGHNA and CDR2 YNFKEQ. This CDR3 comprises 14 residues. CDR3 residues: CASSLMTPTGELFF. In DNA form, the CDR3 reads TGTGCCAGCAGCCTAATGACTCCCACCGGGGAGCTGTTTTTT.

This clone was found a few times. The chain joins TRBV30 to TRBJ1-1; TRBD1 might be the D (6 bases). Germline CDR1 and CDR2: GTSNPN and SVGIG (reference sequence). The CDR3 sequence is 13 residues long. Deletions cut 2 bases from V and 3 bases from J, with 10 bases between. CDR3 loop: CAWSSQGHTEAFF. CDR3 in DNA: TGTGCCTGGAGTTCTCAGGGGCACACTGAAGCTTTCTTT.

This clone has a single count. At the DNA level, this CDR3 is encoded by other sequences in the same sample as well. This sequence joins TRBV4-1 and TRBJ1-2, with 8 bases aligning to TRBD1. Germline assignment: CDR1 MGHRA and CDR2 YSYEKL. The CDR3 consists of 15 residues. V was clipped by 2 bases and J by 4 bases; unmatched bases: 6. The CDR3 DNA reads TGCGCCAGCAGCCAAAGGGGACAGGCCTCCTATGGCTACACCTTC. Its translation: CASSQRGQASYGYTF.

The CDR3 here is CASASLQGPQHF. The CDR3 DNA is TGTGCCAGCGCTTCTCTCCAAGGGCCCCAGCATTTT. The rearrangement joins TRBV5-6 to TRBJ1-5; D remains unclear. CDR1 SGHDT and CDR2 YYEEEE come from the germline V gene. The CDR3 consists of 12 residues. V lost 7 bases, J lost 9 bases, and 14 bases lay in between.

The chain couples TRBV4-1 to TRBJ2-7; D is unresolved. The CDR3 is 14 amino acids. V shed 2 bases and J shed 2 bases, with 10 bases lying between them. The germline V gene has CDR1 MGHRA and CDR2 YSYEKL. The CDR3 bases are TGCGCCAGCAGCCAAAAATCCAGCGCCTACGAGCAGTACTTC. It codes for CASSQKSSAYEQYF.

About this clone itself: The sample has other DNA sequences that encode this CDR3 too. The J gene is TRBJ2-3, the V gene TRBV7-6; weak D call: TRBD2 (5 bases). This CDR3 comprises 14 residues. Germline loops: CDR1 SGHVS, CDR2 FNYEAQ. V was cut by 5 bases and J by 0 bases, with 9 bases left in between. CDR3 in amino acids: CASSLEGSTDTQYF. CDR3 coding DNA: TGTGCCAGCAGCCTCGAGGGAAGCACAGATACGCAGTATTTT.

This clone occurred once. The sample holds other DNA sequences that translate to the same CDR3. V is TRBV9 and J is TRBJ1-1; no firm D call. Trimming shortened V by 3 bases and J by 4 bases, and 7 bases separated the two germline ends. CDR3 length: 12 amino acids. CDR1 is SGDLS and CDR2 is YYNGEE in the germline V gene. In DNA, the CDR3 is TGTGCCAGCAGCGCCGGGTTCACTGAAGCTTTCTTT. This encodes CASSAGFTEAFF.

V and J are TRBV6-5 and TRBJ1-1; no definite D call. Germline lookup yields CDR1 MNHEY and CDR2 SVGAGI. Trimming cost V 4 bases and J 4 bases, with 13 bases left between them. This CDR3 is built from 14 residues. The CDR3 loop is CASSFREGPTEAFF. Here the CDR3 DNA reads TGTGCCAGCAGTTTCCGGGAAGGGCCCACTGAAGCTTTCTTT.